The rows below give T cell receptor beta chains drawn from one sample of a study of cytomegalovirus exposure and HLA in healthy donors. Using immunoSEQ multiplex PCR, the repertoire was profiled, and TCRdb retains in-frame clones only, with some absent. The sample lists under 200,000 clones; roughly 78% were seen once. Sequencing was performed on PBMCs. The origin of the receptors is a woman aged 40 to 50 in good health and CMV-seronegative. The CDR3 runs from the conserved cysteine through the conserved F or W. The order of the fields is V gene, J gene, D gene, clone size, CDR3 DNA, CDR3 protein. The D gene is left open where the match is weak. Rows may omit the clone size; those that give it use once, few, many or a size class.

V: TRBV6-8
J: TRBJ2-7
D: -
size: -
DNA: TGTGCCAGCAAATCGATACCAGGGCTCGAGCAGTACTTC
CDR3: CASKSIPGLEQYF

V: TRBV5-1
J: TRBJ1-2
D: -
size: once
DNA: TGCGCCAGCAGACCCCCGGGGGGGGTCTCGGCCTATGGCTACACCTTC
CDR3: CASRPPGGVSAYGYTF

V: TRBV4-1
J: TRBJ1-1
D: -
size: -
DNA: TGCGCCAGCAGCCCTGGAGGGAGTCGGACTGAAGCTTTCTTT
CDR3: CASSPGGSRTEAFF

V: TRBV2
J: TRBJ1-5
D: TRBD1
size: few
DNA: TGTGCCAGCAAGTTTCAGGGACAGTCCAATCAGCCCCAGCATTTT
CDR3: CASKFQGQSNQPQHF

V: TRBV27
J: TRBJ2-7
D: TRBD2
size: -
DNA: TGTGCCAGCAGGTTGCTAGCGGCCTACGAGCAGTACTTC
CDR3: CASRLLAAYEQYF

V: TRBV27
J: TRBJ2-7
D: -
size: -
DNA: TGTGCCAGCAGTCGTCTAGCACCAAACTACGAGCAGTACTTC
CDR3: CASSRLAPNYEQYF

V: TRBV2
J: TRBJ2-7
D: TRBD2
size: -
DNA: TGTGCCAGCAGTGAAGCTACGACTAGCGGGGGGTACGAGCAGTACTTC
CDR3: CASSEATTSGGYEQYF

V: TRBV4-1
J: TRBJ2-3
D: -
size: few
DNA: TGCGCCAGCAGCCAGTGGAACAGGTTCACAGATACGCAGTATTTT
CDR3: CASSQWNRFTDTQYF

V: TRBV13
J: TRBJ1-2
D: TRBD1
size: -
DNA: TGTGCCAGCAGCCAACGGACAGGGGGGGTTGGCTACACCTTC
CDR3: CASSQRTGGVGYTF

V: TRBV6-5
J: TRBJ2-1
D: -
size: -
DNA: TGTGCCAGCAGCCCGACAGCAAATGAGCAGTTCTTC
CDR3: CASSPTANEQFF

V: TRBV25-1
J: TRBJ1-2
D: TRBD1
size: -
DNA: TGTGCCAGCAGTGGCCGGGACAGGGGTAATGGCTACACCTTC
CDR3: CASSGRDRGNGYTF

V: TRBV4-2
J: TRBJ2-1
D: TRBD2
size: -
DNA: TGTGCCAGCAGCCGGAGGACTAGCGGGGCCGATGAGCAGTTCTTC
CDR3: CASSRRTSGADEQFF

V: TRBV30
J: TRBJ1-4
D: TRBD1
size: few
DNA: TGTGCCTGGAGATCCGGGACAGGGAGAATCACTAATGAAAAACTGTTTTTT
CDR3: CAWRSGTGRITNEKLFF

V: TRBV4-1
J: TRBJ2-2
D: TRBD2
size: -
DNA: TGCGCCAGCAGCCACGCACCCAAGAGGGGCGGGGGGGAATCCGGGGAGCTGTTTTTT
CDR3: CASSHAPKRGGGESGELFF

V: TRBV7-9
J: TRBJ2-3
D: TRBD2
size: -
DNA: TGTGCCAGCAGCTCCGGACTAGCTGCTATCACAGATACGCAGTATTTT
CDR3: CASSSGLAAITDTQYF

V: TRBV5-1
J: TRBJ1-6
D: -
size: -
DNA: TGCGCCAGCAGCTTGGACCCGGGGGGGCCCTATAATTCACCCCTCCACTTT
CDR3: CASSLDPGGPYNSPLHF

V: TRBV6-5
J: TRBJ2-3
D: -
size: -
DNA: TGTGCCAGCAGTTCGGCCGGGTCCCTCGCCACAGATACGCAGTATTTT
CDR3: CASSSAGSLATDTQYF